Listed here are 22 T cell receptor beta chains from one sample, sequenced in a study of T cell responses to AZD1222 COVID-19 vaccine. Repertoires were generated with immunoSEQ multiplex PCR, while TCRdb's copy carries only in-frame clones and drops some. In the table there are 200,000 or so clones, roughly 88% of which are singletons. Here the sequenced sample was peripheral blood, taken on day 0 of AZD1222 vaccination. The receptors derive from an adult in good health.

The chain recombines TRBV3-1 (or the pseudogene TRBV3-2) with TRBJ2-5, with 7 bases aligning to TRBD1. Per germline, CDR1 LGHDT and CDR2 YNNKEL (reference sequence). Trimming cost V 6 bases and J 2 bases; bases outside gene matches: 6. There are 14 residues in the CDR3. CDR3 bases: TGTGCCAGCAGGCACCGGGACAGACAAGAGACCCAGTACTTC. Amino acid sequence: CASRHRDRQETQYF.

The chain links TRBV6-2 or TRBV6-3 to TRBJ2-3, with D tentatively TRBD2 (6 bases). This CDR3 has 16 residues. Germline V gives CDR1 MNHEY, CDR2 SVGEGT. V was clipped by 6 bases and J by 4 bases, with 20 bases between them. CDR3 residues: CASSNSVGGEADTQYF. The CDR3 bases are TGTGCCAGCAGCAACTCGGTTGGAGGGGAGGCAGATACGCAGTATTTT.

V is TRBV7-8 and J is TRBJ1-5; the D is unclear. This CDR3 has 17 residues. Per germline, CDR1 SGHVS and CDR2 FQNEAQ. Trimming removed 0 bases from V and 2 bases from J, with 14 bases in between. The CDR3 is CASSLAPPIWGNQPQHF. The CDR3 nucleotides are TGTGCCAGCAGCTTAGCGCCCCCTATTTGGGGCAATCAGCCCCAGCATTTT. The whole variable domain, filled in from reference TRBV7-8 and TRBJ1-5, reads GAGVSQSPRYKVAKRGQDVALRCDPISGHVSLFWYQQALGQGPEFLTYFQNEAQLDKSGLPSDRFFAERPEGSVSTLKIQRTQQEDSAVYLCASSLAPPIWGNQPQHFGDGTRLSIL.

The V and J genes are TRBV27 and TRBJ2-3; D is perhaps TRBD1 (6 bases). CDR1 is MNHEY and CDR2 is SMNVEV in the germline V gene (reference sequence). V shed 4 bases and J shed 1 base, with 12 bases lying between them. CDR3 size: 15 residues. CDR3 loop: CASSSGVGGTDTQYF. CDR3 in DNA: TGTGCCAGCAGTTCAGGGGTCGGGGGCACAGATACGCAGTATTTT.

This chain joins TRBV5-6 and TRBJ2-5, with D possibly being TRBD1 or TRBD2 (5 bases each). Looked up from germline, CDR1 is SGHDT and CDR2 is YYEEEE. The CDR3 totals 13 residues. V was clipped by 5 bases and J by 5 bases, with 13 bases between them. The CDR3 is CASRLGVLETQYF. The DNA for the CDR3 is TGTGCCAGCAGACTGGGGGTCCTGGAGACCCAGTACTTC. Using reference TRBV5-6 and TRBJ2-5 for the parts outside the CDR3, the full variable domain is DAGVTQSPTHLIKTRGQQVTLRCSPKSGHDTVSWYQQALGQGPQFIFQYYEEEERQRGNFPDRFSGHQFPNYSSELNVNALLLGDSALYLCASRLGVLETQYFGPGTRLLVL.

J is TRBJ2-5 and V is TRBV7-3; D uncertain. The germline V gene encodes CDR1 SGHTA and CDR2 FQGTGA. Trimming took off 5 bases at V and 1 base at J, with 8 bases between the two ends. This CDR3 is built from 13 residues. In DNA, the CDR3 is TGTGCCAGCAGCCGGCGGCTCCAAGAGACCCAGTACTTC. This translates into CASSRRLQETQYF.

The chain combines TRBV28 with TRBJ2-1; D gene ambiguous. The CDR3 covers 15 residues. In germline, CDR1 is MDHEN, CDR2 SYDVKM. Trimming pared 1 base from V and 0 bases from J, leaving 7 bases between. The CDR3 nucleotides are TGTGCCAGCAGTTTATTAGTCGGCTCCTACAATGAGCAGTTCTTC. It yields the protein CASSLLVGSYNEQFF.

This chain joins TRBV19 and TRBJ2-7; D might be TRBD2 (6 bases). This CDR3 has 13 residues. Germline V lookup: CDR1 LNHDA, CDR2 SQIVND (reference sequence). The V gene lost 5 bases and the J gene lost 7 bases, with 15 bases spanning the gap. The CDR3 DNA is TGTGCCAGTAGTGGGGGGTTGGGTAGGGAGCAGTACTTC. It yields the protein CASSGGLGREQYF.

The gene calls are TRBV19 and TRBJ2-4, with TRBD1 matching over 12 bases. The CDR3 is made up of 16 amino acids. Trimming cost V 9 bases and J 5 bases; bases outside gene matches: 11. CDR1 and CDR2 (germline): LNHDA, SQIVND (reference sequence). CDR3 bases: TGTGCCAGCCCGAAAAGGGGACAGGGGGCTGAAAACATTCAGTACTTC. Protein: CASPKRGQGAENIQYF.

V and J are TRBV29-1 and TRBJ1-3, with TRBD1 identical over 7 bases. The length of the CDR3 is 15 residues. CDR1 is SQVTM and CDR2 is ANQGSEA in the germline V gene. Trimming cost V 7 bases and J 6 bases; bases outside gene matches: 15. As DNA, the CDR3 is TGCAGCGCAATGGGGGATCGGACAGGACTAAACACCATATATTTT. This gives the protein CSAMGDRTGLNTIYF.

The chain recombines TRBV7-2 with TRBJ1-2; D is ambiguous. V lost 5 bases, J lost 2 bases, and 15 bases lay in between. This CDR3 region has 15 residues. CDR1 and CDR2 from the germline V gene are SGHTA and FQGNSA. CDR3 DNA sequence: TGTGCCAGCAGCCTCGCGGCCCAGGCGAACTATGGCTACACCTTC. Amino acid sequence: CASSLAAQANYGYTF. Full variable domain (missing parts from reference TRBV7-2 and TRBJ1-2): GAGVSQSPSNKVTEKGKDVELRCDPISGHTALYWYRQSLGQGLEFLIYFQGNSAPDKSGLPSDRFSAERTGGSVSTLTIQRTQQEDSAVYLCASSLAAQANYGYTFGSGTRLTVV.

The CDR3 spells CASSLNPPGGGEKLFF. The CDR3 nucleotides read TGTGCCAGCAGCTTAAACCCTCCCGGGGGAGGGGAAAAACTGTTTTTT. This chain links TRBV7-6 with TRBJ1-4; TRBD1 is a possible D gene (5 bases). The germline V and J ends were trimmed by 2 bases and 8 bases, with 18 bases remaining between them. This CDR3 contains 16 residues. Germline CDR1 SGHVS, CDR2 FNYEAQ.

The chain couples TRBV24-1 to TRBJ2-1; TRBD1 matches 10 bases. J gave up 2 bases and V 4 bases, and 4 bases lay outside the gene matches. Germline assignment: CDR1 KGHDR and CDR2 SFDVKD. The CDR3 extends over 16 amino acids. CDR3 region: CATSDRDRGPYNEQFF. The CDR3, as DNA: TGTGCCACCAGTGACCGGGACAGGGGACCCTACAATGAGCAGTTCTTC.

The V gene is TRBV2, the J gene TRBJ2-5; D not certain. The V end lost 6 bases, the J end lost 3 bases, and 11 bases lay between the germline ends. CDR3 length equals 13 residues. Germline values: CDR1 SNHLY, CDR2 FYNNEI. The CDR3 nucleotides read TGTGCCAGCAGGATCCGGGCTAAAGAGACCCAGTACTTC. It translates to CASRIRAKETQYF. The full variable domain, completed using reference TRBV2 and TRBJ2-5, is EPEVTQTPSHQVTQMGQEVILRCVPISNHLYFYWYRQILGQKVEFLVSFYNNEISEKSEIFDDQFSVERPDGSNFTLKIRSTKLEDSAMYFCASRIRAKETQYFGPGTRLLVL.

The chain carries TRBV9 and TRBJ2-3; no clear D gene. V lost 6 bases and J lost 0, with 8 bases in between. This CDR3 comprises 13 residues. Germline CDR1 is SGDLS and CDR2 is YYNGEE. The chain's CDR3 is CASNPASTDTQYF. The DNA for the CDR3 is TGTGCCAGCAACCCTGCGAGCACAGATACGCAGTATTTT.

V usage is TRBV27 and J usage is TRBJ1-2; 10 bases fit TRBD1. V gave up 5 bases and J gave up 7 bases; unmatched junction bases: 10. The germline V gene encodes CDR1 MNHEY and CDR2 SMNVEV (reference sequence). The CDR3 length is 15 residues. As DNA, the CDR3 is TGTGCCAGCAGTCCCAATGACAGGGGGCGAATTGGCTACACCTTC. Encoded protein: CASSPNDRGRIGYTF.

The chain is built from TRBV7-6 and TRBJ1-5, with D maybe TRBD1 (5 bases). The CDR3 totals 17 residues. Deletions cut 5 bases from V and 8 bases from J, with 25 bases between. Germline V gene data show CDR1 as SGHVS and CDR2 as FNYEAQ. CDR3 in amino acids: CASSPLWDGGGLEPQHF. The CDR3 DNA is TGTGCCAGCAGCCCACTCTGGGACGGCGGAGGTCTGGAGCCCCAGCATTTT. Full variable domain (missing parts from reference TRBV7-6 and TRBJ1-5): GAGVSQSPRYKVTKRGQDVALRCDPISGHVSLYWYRQALGQGPEFLTYFNYEAQQDKSGLPNDRFSAERPEGSISTLTIQRTEQRDSAMYRCASSPLWDGGGLEPQHFGDGTRLSIL.

The chain uses TRBV19 and TRBJ2-1; 9 bases align to TRBD2. The germline CDR1 and CDR2 sequences are LNHDA and SQIVND (reference sequence). Losses at the gene ends were 0 bases for V and 3 bases for J; bases not matched to a gene: 6. The CDR3 sequence is 17 residues long. CDR3 bases: TGTGCCAGTAGTATAGAGAGAGCGGGGGGTGTCTACAATGAGCAGTTCTTC. Its translation is CASSIERAGGVYNEQFF. Full variable domain (remainder filled in from reference TRBV19 and TRBJ2-1): DGGITQSPKYLFRKEGQNVTLSCEQNLNHDAMYWYRQDPGQGLRLIYYSQIVNDFQKGDIAEGYSVSREKKESFPLTVTSAQKNPTAFYLCASSIERAGGVYNEQFFGPGTRLTVL.

This chain connects TRBV18 to TRBJ2-7; D is ambiguous. There are 14 residues in the CDR3. The germline CDR1 and CDR2 sequences are KGHSH and LQKENI. The V end lost 5 bases, the J end lost 3 bases, and 14 bases lay between the germline ends. CDR3 sequence: CASSAPSPNYEQYF. CDR3 in DNA: TGTGCCAGCTCAGCCCCTAGTCCTAACTACGAGCAGTACTTC.

The rearrangement links TRBV15 to TRBJ1-1; D is possibly TRBD1 (5 bases). The CDR3 consists of 16 residues. Trimming left V 5 bases short and J 3 bases short, with 19 bases between. Germline assignment: CDR1 LNHNV and CDR2 YYDKDF (reference sequence). The CDR3 region has the DNA TGTGCCACCAGCCCCTGGGCGGGGGAAGGGTACACTGAAGCTTTCTTT. Translated, it gives CATSPWAGEGYTEAFF.

This clone was observed a single time. This chain links TRBV11-2 with TRBJ1-4, with 10 bases fitting TRBD1. The CDR3 loop spans 14 amino acids. The V gene end was trimmed by 4 bases and the J gene end by 8 bases; junction bases not matched to a gene: 4. CDR1 is SGHAT and CDR2 is FQNNGV in the germline V gene. The CDR3 loop is CASSSGQGFEKLFF. CDR3 nucleotides: TGTGCCAGCAGCTCGGGACAGGGGTTCGAAAAACTGTTTTTT.

This rearrangement joins TRBV28 to TRBJ1-2; possibly TRBD1 for D (6 bases). V was cut by 6 bases and J by 5 bases, with 28 bases left in between. This CDR3 has 18 amino acids. Germline CDR1 MDHEN, CDR2 SYDVKM. The chain's CDR3 is CASSDPGQFNSDFYGYTF. The CDR3 DNA follows: TGTGCCAGCAGCGACCCCGGACAGTTCAACTCAGACTTTTATGGCTACACCTTC.